These 15 T cell receptor beta chains were all obtained from the same sample, sequenced in a study of early T cells in non-severe SARS-CoV-2 infection. Each CDR3 protein is one row after TCRdb ran MiXCR on the 5' RACE reads. This sample has about 48,000 distinct CDR3 sequences, with approximately 6% found just once. Sequenced material: whole blood, taken at baseline. The receptors were gathered from an adult who was a healthcare worker with PCR-confirmed SARS-CoV-2 infection or an uninfected control (not recorded which).

This clonotype was counted many times. The rearrangement joins TRBV11-2 to TRBJ2-5, with unresolved D. V lost 1 base and J 5 bases, leaving 8 bases between the germline ends. Germline CDR1 reads SGHAT; CDR2 reads FQNNGV. The CDR3 loop spans 13 amino acids. CDR3 sequence reads: CASSLALLETQYF. CDR3 in DNA: TGTGCCAGCAGCTTAGCCTTGTTGGAGACCCAGTACTTC.

CDR3 in DNA: TGTGCCAGCAGTGAATCCCCAGGGGAGCCCTACGAGCAGTACTTC. Translation gives CASSESPGEPYEQYF. This chain joins TRBV25-1 and TRBJ2-7; TRBD1 might be the D (6 bases). The ends were cut back, 1 base at V and 2 bases at J, with 12 bases in the middle. The CDR3 sequence is 15 residues long. Germline-derived CDR1 and CDR2 are MGHDK and SYGVNS.

This chain links TRBV6-1 with TRBJ1-1; perhaps TRBD1 as D (6 bases). CDR1 MNHNS and CDR2 SASEGT come from the germline V gene. Trimming left V 3 bases short and J 1 base short, with 12 bases between. The CDR3 runs 15 residues. The CDR3 reads CASSDHRAENTEAFF. DNA of the CDR3: TGTGCCAGCAGTGACCACAGGGCCGAGAACACTGAAGCTTTCTTT.

The rearrangement links TRBV7-9 to TRBJ2-1; D is unresolved. V was trimmed by 8 bases and J by 5 bases, leaving 10 bases between them. CDR1 and CDR2 from the germline V gene are SEHNR and FQNEAQ (reference sequence). The CDR3 is made up of 12 amino acids. As DNA, the CDR3 is TGTGCCAGCGATCAGACCAACAATGAGCAGTTCTTC. Amino acids: CASDQTNNEQFF.

This clonotype occurred a few times. V is TRBV19 and J is TRBJ1-3, with D tentatively TRBD1 (6 bases). CDR1 and CDR2 (germline): LNHDA, SQIVND (reference sequence). Trimming pared 6 bases from V and 1 base from J, leaving 7 bases between. CDR3 size: 13 residues. This CDR3 is CASRGTSGNTIYF. The CDR3 DNA reads as TGTGCCAGTAGAGGGACATCTGGAAACACCATATATTTT. The full variable domain, rest sourced from reference TRBV19 and TRBJ1-3, is DGGITQSPKYLFRKEGQNVTLSCEQNLNHDAMYWYRQDPGQGLRLIYYSQIVNDFQKGDIAEGYSVSREKKESFPLTVTSAQKNPTAFYLCASRGTSGNTIYFGEGSWLTVV.

This clonotype was recorded at least ten times. The chain combines TRBV20-1 with TRBJ1-2, with TRBD1 matching over 11 bases. The V gene end was trimmed by 6 bases and the J gene end by 4 bases; junction bases not matched to a gene: 4. The CDR3 contains 13 residues. CDR1 is DFQATT and CDR2 is SNEGSKA in the germline V gene (reference sequence). For the CDR3, the DNA is TGCAGTGCGGACAGGGGGCTGGTCTATGGCTACACCTTC. Amino acid sequence: CSADRGLVYGYTF.

This clonotype was picked up many times. The chain recombines TRBV2 with TRBJ2-1; TRBD2 matches at 7 bases. Germline CDR1 reads SNHLY; CDR2 reads FYNNEI. The V gene end was trimmed by 3 bases and the J gene end by 10 bases; junction bases not matched to a gene: 6. The CDR3 runs to 13 residues. CDR3 nucleotide sequence: TGTGCCAGCAGTGAGGTCCCTAGCGGCGAGCAGTTCTTC. It translates to CASSEVPSGEQFF.

This clonotype has at least ten counts. The rearrangement uses TRBV12-3 or TRBV12-4 and TRBJ1-5, with D tentatively TRBD1 (5 bases). CDR3 length equals 14 residues. V lost 6 bases and J lost 6, with 15 bases in between. CDR3 DNA sequence: TGTGCCAGCAGCTCACAGGCTGGGGGTCAGCCCCAGCATTTT. This sequence encodes CASSSQAGGQPQHF.

In this sample, this clonotype turned up many times. This chain links TRBV5-1 with TRBJ2-1, with TRBD1 matching 7 bases. V lost 0 bases and J lost 4; bases outside the gene matches: 10. CDR3 length equals 17 residues. Germline V lookup: CDR1 SGHRS, CDR2 YFSETQ. This CDR3 reads CASSLGTGTAFYNEQFF. Here the CDR3 DNA reads TGCGCCAGCAGCTTGGGGACCGGGACAGCGTTTTACAATGAGCAGTTCTTC.

This clonotype was counted a few times. This chain connects TRBV7-3 to TRBJ2-7; 7 bases are a match to TRBD2. Germline values: CDR1 SGHTA, CDR2 FQGTGA. The length of the CDR3 is 14 residues. J was trimmed by 2 bases and V by 5 bases; bases with no gene match: 6. Written as DNA, the CDR3 is TGTGCCAGCAGCCCGAAAGCGGGAACCTACGAGCAGTACTTC. Translation gives CASSPKAGTYEQYF.

The DNA for the CDR3 is TGTGCCAGCAGCTTACGGACTAGCGGGAGGAGCCACCGGGCCTACAATGAGCAGTTCTTC. It translates to CASSLRTSGRSHRAYNEQFF. The chain couples TRBV4-2 to TRBJ2-1; TRBD2 agrees at 14 bases. The length of the CDR3 is 20 residues. CDR1 and CDR2 (germline): LGHNA, YNFKEQ. V trimming: 5 bases; J trimming: 2 bases; junction bases outside the gene matches: 14.

This clonotype was detected many times. The chain recombines TRBV18 with TRBJ1-1; D unresolved. V lost 6 bases and J lost 8, with 13 bases in between. The V gene's germline CDR1 is KGHSH and CDR2 LQKENI. This CDR3 is 12 amino acids long. The CDR3 sequence is CASSHPDSEAFF. DNA for the CDR3: TGTGCCAGCTCCCATCCCGACTCGGAAGCTTTCTTT.

The chain is built from TRBV5-1 and TRBJ1-4, with 8 nucleotides matching TRBD1. The CDR3 is made up of 15 amino acids. Germline V gives CDR1 SGHRS, CDR2 YFSETQ. Trimming at V came to 3 bases and at J to 4 bases, leaving 5 bases not matched to a gene. The CDR3 DNA reads as TGCGCCAGCAGCTCGACAGGGGTCTTTAATGAAAAACTGTTTTTT. Its translation: CASSSTGVFNEKLFF. Looking up the rest from reference TRBV5-1 and TRBJ1-4 gives the full variable domain: KAGVTQTPRYLIKTRGQQVTLSCSPISGHRSVSWYQQTPGQGLQFLFEYFSETQRNKGNFPGRFSGRQFSNSRSEMNVSTLELGDSALYLCASSSTGVFNEKLFFGSGTQLSVL.

The gene calls are TRBV4-1 and TRBJ2-1; 14 bases line up with TRBD2. From germline, CDR1 is MGHRA and CDR2 YSYEKL. This CDR3 has 21 amino acids. Germline trimming cut 1 base from V and 4 bases from J; bases unmatched to any gene: 15. The DNA of the CDR3 is TGCGCCAGCAGCCAAGTCCCCTCCGGGACTAGCGGGAGAGGGGCATACAATGAGCAGTTCTTC. Its translation is CASSQVPSGTSGRGAYNEQFF.

Many counts were recorded for this clonotype. The chain uses TRBV19 and TRBJ2-7, with 11 bases fitting TRBD1. With 7 bases clipped from V and 4 bases from J, the junction kept 12 bases outside the gene matches. The length of the CDR3 is 16 residues. Germline lookup yields CDR1 LNHDA and CDR2 SQIVND (reference sequence). The CDR3 nucleotides read TGTGCCAGTAAATGGGCCCACGGACAGGGGGCTTACGAGCAGTACTTC. As protein: CASKWAHGQGAYEQYF.